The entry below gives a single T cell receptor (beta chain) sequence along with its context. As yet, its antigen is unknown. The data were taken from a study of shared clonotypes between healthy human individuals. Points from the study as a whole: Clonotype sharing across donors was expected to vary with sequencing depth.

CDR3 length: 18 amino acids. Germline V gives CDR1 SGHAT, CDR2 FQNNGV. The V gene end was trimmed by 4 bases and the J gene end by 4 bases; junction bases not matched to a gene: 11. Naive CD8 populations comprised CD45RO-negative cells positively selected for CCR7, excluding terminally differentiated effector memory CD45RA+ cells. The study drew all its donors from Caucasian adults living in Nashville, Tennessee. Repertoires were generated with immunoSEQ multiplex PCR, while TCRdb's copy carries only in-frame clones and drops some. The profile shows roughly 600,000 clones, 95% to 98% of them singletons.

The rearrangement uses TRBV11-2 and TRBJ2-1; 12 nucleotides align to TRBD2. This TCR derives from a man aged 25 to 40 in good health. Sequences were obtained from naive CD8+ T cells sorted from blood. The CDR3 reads CASSSTSGRKGGYNEQFF. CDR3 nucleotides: TGTGCCAGCAGCTCTACTAGCGGGAGGAAGGGGGGATACAATGAGCAGTTCTTC.